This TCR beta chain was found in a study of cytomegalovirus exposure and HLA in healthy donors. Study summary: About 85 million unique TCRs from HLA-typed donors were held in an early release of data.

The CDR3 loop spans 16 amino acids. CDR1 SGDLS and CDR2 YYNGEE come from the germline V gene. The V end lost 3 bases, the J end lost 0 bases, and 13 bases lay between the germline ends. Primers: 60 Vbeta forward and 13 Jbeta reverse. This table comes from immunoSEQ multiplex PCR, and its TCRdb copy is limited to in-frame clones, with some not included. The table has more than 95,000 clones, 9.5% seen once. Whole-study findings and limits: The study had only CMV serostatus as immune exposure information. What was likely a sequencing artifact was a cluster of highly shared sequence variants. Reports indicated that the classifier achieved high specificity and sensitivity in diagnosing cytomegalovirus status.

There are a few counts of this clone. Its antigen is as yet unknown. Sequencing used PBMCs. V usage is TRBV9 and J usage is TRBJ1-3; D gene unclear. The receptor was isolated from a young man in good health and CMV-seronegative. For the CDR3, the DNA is TGTGCCAGCAGCGCTCACGCGGCGAGCTCTGGAAACACCATATATTTT. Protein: CASSAHAASSGNTIYF.